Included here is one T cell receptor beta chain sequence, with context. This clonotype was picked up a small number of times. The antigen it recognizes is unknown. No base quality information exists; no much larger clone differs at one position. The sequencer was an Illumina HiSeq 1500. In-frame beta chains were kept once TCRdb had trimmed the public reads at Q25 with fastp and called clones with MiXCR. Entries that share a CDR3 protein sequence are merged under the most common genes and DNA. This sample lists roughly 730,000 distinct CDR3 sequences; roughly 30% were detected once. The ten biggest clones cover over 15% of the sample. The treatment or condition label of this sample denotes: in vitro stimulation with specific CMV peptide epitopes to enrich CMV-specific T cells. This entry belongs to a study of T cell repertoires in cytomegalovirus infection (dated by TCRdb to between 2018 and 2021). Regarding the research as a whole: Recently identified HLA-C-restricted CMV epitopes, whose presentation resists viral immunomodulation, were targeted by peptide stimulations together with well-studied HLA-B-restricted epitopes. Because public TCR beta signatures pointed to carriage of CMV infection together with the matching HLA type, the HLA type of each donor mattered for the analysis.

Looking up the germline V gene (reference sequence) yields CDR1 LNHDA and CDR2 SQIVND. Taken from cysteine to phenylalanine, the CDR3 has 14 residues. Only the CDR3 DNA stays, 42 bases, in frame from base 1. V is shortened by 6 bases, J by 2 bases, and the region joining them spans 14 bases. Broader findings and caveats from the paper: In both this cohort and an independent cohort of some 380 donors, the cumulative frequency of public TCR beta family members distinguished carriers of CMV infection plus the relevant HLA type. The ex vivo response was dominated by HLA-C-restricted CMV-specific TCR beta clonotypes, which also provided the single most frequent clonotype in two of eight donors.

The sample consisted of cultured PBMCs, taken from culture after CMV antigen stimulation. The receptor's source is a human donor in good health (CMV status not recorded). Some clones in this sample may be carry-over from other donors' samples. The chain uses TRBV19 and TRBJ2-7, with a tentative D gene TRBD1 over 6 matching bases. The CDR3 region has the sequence CASRPGATAYEQYF. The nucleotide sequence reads TGTGCCAGTAGGCCAGGGGCGACAGCCTACGAGCAGTACTTC. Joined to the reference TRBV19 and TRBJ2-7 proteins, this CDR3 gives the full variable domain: DGGITQSPKYLFRKEGQNVTLSCEQNLNHDAMYWYRQDPGQGLRLIYYSQIVNDFQKGDIAEGYSVSREKKESFPLTVTSAQKNPTAFYLCASRPGATAYEQYFGPGTRLTVT.